This passage covers 24 T cell receptor beta chains from one sample sequenced in a study of shared clonotypes between healthy human individuals. Generated by immunoSEQ multiplex PCR, the TCRdb table keeps only in-frame clones and is missing some. The data hold 110,000 or so clones, with about 62% observed a single time. Sample: memory CD8+ T cells sorted from blood. Subset meaning: CD45RO+ cells pooled with CCR7-negative TemRA cells. Receptor source: a woman in her thirties in good health.

This rearrangement joins TRBV27 to TRBJ2-7; a possible D gene is TRBD1 (6 bases). This CDR3 has 16 amino acids. Trimming stripped 0 bases from V and 3 bases from J, with 15 bases between. Looked up from germline, CDR1 is MNHEY and CDR2 is SMNVEV (reference sequence). The CDR3 bases are TGTGCCAGCAGTTTATCAGGGCCCCGAGGGGGCTACGAGCAGTACTTC. Encoded protein: CASSLSGPRGGYEQYF.

The rearrangement uses TRBV21-1 and TRBJ2-1; the tabulated D call, TRBD2, remains unverified against the DNA. TRBV21-1 is recorded as a pseudogene. The CDR3 is 13 amino acids. The CDR3 loop is CASSKLATHEQFF. The CDR3 coding sequence is TGTGCCAGCAGCAAACTAGCCACCCATGAGCAGTTCTTC.

The chain combines TRBV5-1 with TRBJ2-7, with TRBD1 matching over 9 bases. Per the germline V gene, CDR1 is SGHRS and CDR2 is YFSETQ. J lost 8 bases, V lost 0 bases, and 6 bases had no gene match. This CDR3 is 14 amino acids long. CDR3 region: CASSLVGTGRKQYF. The CDR3 DNA sequence: TGCGCCAGCAGCTTGGTGGGGACAGGGCGGAAGCAGTACTTC.

This rearrangement joins TRBV11-2 to TRBJ2-2; D is perhaps TRBD1 (5 bases). Germline values: CDR1 SGHAT, CDR2 FQNNGV. The CDR3 sequence is 13 residues long. The ends were cut back, 5 bases at V and 6 bases at J, with 10 bases in the middle. The CDR3 bases are TGTGCCAGCAGCGTTACAGGTTCCGGGGAGCTGTTTTTT. Translated: CASSVTGSGELFF.

The chain is built from TRBV18 and TRBJ2-7, with TRBD1 identical over 7 bases. The V gene end was trimmed by 5 bases and the J gene end by 6 bases; junction bases not matched to a gene: 13. The CDR3 is made up of 15 amino acids. CDR1 is KGHSH, CDR2 LQKENI, per germline. The CDR3 is CASSTIRGSVGEQYF. Written as DNA, the CDR3 is TGTGCCAGCTCAACAATCAGGGGGTCGGTCGGCGAGCAGTACTTC.

The chain is built from TRBV5-4 and TRBJ2-5; D remains unclear. Germline values: CDR1 SGHNT, CDR2 YYREEE (reference sequence). V lost 3 bases, J lost 2 bases, and 8 bases lay in between. This CDR3 has 13 amino acids. For the CDR3, the DNA is TGTGCCAGCAGCTCGGAAAAACAAGAGACCCAGTACTTC. It translates to CASSSEKQETQYF. Together with reference TRBV5-4 and TRBJ2-5, the CDR3 gives the full variable domain: ETGVTQSPTHLIKTRGQQVTLRCSSQSGHNTVSWYQQALGQGPQFIFQYYREEENGRGNFPPRFSGLQFPNYSSELNVNALELDDSALYLCASSSEKQETQYFGPGTRLLVL.

The CDR3 reads CASSPDRDTEAFF. For the CDR3, the DNA is TGTGCCAGCAGTCCTGACAGGGACACTGAAGCTTTCTTT. The chain combines TRBV6-5 with TRBJ1-1; 7 bases agree with TRBD1. Germline trimming cut 5 bases from V and 3 bases from J; bases unmatched to any gene: 3. Germline CDR1 and CDR2: MNHEY and SVGAGI. This CDR3 has 13 amino acids.

This clone occurred once. The rearrangement uses TRBV25-1 and TRBJ2-3, with 7 bases aligning to TRBD2. There are 17 residues in the CDR3. Germline CDR1 is MGHDK and CDR2 is SYGVNS. Losses at the gene ends were 6 bases for V and 1 base for J; bases not matched to a gene: 13. Here the CDR3 reads CASSGGPSGDRTDTQYF. CDR3 nucleotides: TGTGCCAGCAGCGGCGGTCCTAGCGGAGACCGCACAGATACGCAGTATTTT.

This clone was recorded a few times. CDR3 DNA: TGTGCCAGCAGAAGACCATCCTTCGGCGAAAAACTGTTTTTT. Translation: CASRRPSFGEKLFF. This chain uses TRBV7-2 with TRBJ1-4; D is unresolved. CDR3 length equals 14 residues. V lost 6 bases, J lost 8 bases, and 16 bases lay in between. CDR1 and CDR2 from the germline V gene are SGHTA and FQGNSA.

In this sample, this clone turned up once. A read error may be the cause here, since a much bigger clone is one base away. The V call is TRBV6-4, the J call TRBJ2-3; 9 positions match TRBD1. The CDR3 has 15 residues. J was trimmed by 0 bases and V by 4 bases; bases with no gene match: 2. Germline V gene data show CDR1 as MRHNA and CDR2 as SNTAGT. CDR3 residues: CASSAGTGSTDTQYF. The CDR3 DNA follows: TGTGCCAGCAGTGCCGGGACAGGGAGCACAGATACGCAGTATTTT.

This clone was seen just once. This chain joins TRBV5-8 and TRBJ1-2, with a possible D match to TRBD1 (5 bases). The V gene lost 0 bases and the J gene lost 4 bases, with 16 bases spanning the gap. CDR1 is SGHTS, CDR2 YDEGEE, per germline. CDR3 length equals 16 residues. CDR3 nucleotide sequence: TGTGCCAGCAGCTTGGCCGCCGGCAGGGCCGGCTATGGCTACACCTTC. Amino acids: CASSLAAGRAGYGYTF.

V usage is TRBV5-1 and J usage is TRBJ1-2; D unresolved. This CDR3 is built from 16 residues. Trimming shortened V by 0 bases and J by 4 bases, and 16 bases separated the two germline ends. Germline CDR1 and CDR2: SGHRS and YFSETQ. CDR3 sequence reads: CASSLGPAKGGYGYTF. CDR3 in DNA: TGCGCCAGCAGCTTGGGGCCAGCCAAGGGCGGCTATGGCTACACCTTC.

This clone was seen a single time. DNA of the CDR3: TGTGCCAGCAGTTTGCTTAAACCGGGACTAGGGGAAAACGAGCAGTACTTC. Protein: CASSLLKPGLGENEQYF. The rearrangement uses TRBV27 and TRBJ2-7; 8 bases match TRBD2. This CDR3 comprises 17 residues. CDR1 and CDR2 from the germline V gene are MNHEY and SMNVEV (reference sequence). V was clipped by 3 bases and J by 5 bases; unmatched bases: 15.

The chain carries TRBV5-1 and TRBJ2-1; 13 bases are shared with TRBD2. Germline V gene sequence: CDR1 SGHRS, CDR2 YFSETQ. This CDR3 is built from 14 residues. V lost 0 bases to trimming and J lost 9 bases; unmatched junction nucleotides: 0. The CDR3 region has the DNA TGCGCCAGCAGCTTGGGGACTAGCGGGAGTGAGCAGTTCTTC. This codes for CASSLGTSGSEQFF.

This chain joins TRBV29-1 and TRBJ1-2; 7 bases match TRBD1. With 2 bases clipped from V and 8 bases from J, the junction kept 5 bases outside the gene matches. This CDR3 has 12 residues. Per the germline V gene, CDR1 is SQVTM and CDR2 is ANQGSEA. Written as DNA, the CDR3 is TGCAGCGTTGAACAGGGGGACGGCGGCTACACCTTC. Its protein is CSVEQGDGGYTF.

This clone was seen repeatedly, ten times or more. The chain couples TRBV28 to TRBJ2-1; D is uncertain. This CDR3 has 13 amino acids. Trimming stripped 2 bases from V and 5 bases from J, with 7 bases between. Per the germline V gene, CDR1 is MDHEN and CDR2 is SYDVKM. The CDR3 region has the DNA TGTGCCAGCAGTTTAATATGGGACAATGAGCAGTTCTTC. It encodes CASSLIWDNEQFF.

This clone appeared once. The chain carries TRBV5-1 and TRBJ1-5; tentative D call: TRBD1 (5 bases). CDR1 and CDR2 from the germline V gene are SGHRS and YFSETQ. The CDR3 is 15 amino acids. The V and J ends lost 0 bases and 1 base respectively, with 8 bases between them. CDR3 coding DNA: TGCGCCAGCAGCTTGGCGGGGGGGAGCAATCAGCCCCAGCATTTT. It specifies CASSLAGGSNQPQHF.

The V gene is TRBV28, the J gene TRBJ2-5, with D perhaps matching TRBD1 or TRBD2 (6 bases each). The CDR3 is 16 residues long. CDR1 is MDHEN and CDR2 is SYDVKM in the germline V gene. The germline V and J ends were trimmed by 6 bases and 5 bases, with 22 bases remaining between them. CDR3: CASSTPWGPSGETQYF. Written as DNA, the CDR3 is TGTGCCAGCAGCACCCCGTGGGGGCCGAGCGGGGAGACCCAGTACTTC.

This clone was found a few times. The chain uses TRBV29-1 and TRBJ1-2, with D maybe TRBD1 (6 bases). Deletions cut 0 bases from V and 12 bases from J, with 23 bases between. Germline V CDR1 and CDR2: SQVTM, ANQGSEA. The CDR3 has 15 residues. The DNA of the CDR3 is TGCAGCGTTGAAGATCGGACGGGACAAGGTTGGCCGGACACCTTC. This encodes CSVEDRTGQGWPDTF.

This clone has just one count. A far bigger clonotype differs at one base, so this is likely a read error. No conserved phenylalanine or tryptophan ends this CDR3, so it is likely a read error. This chain joins TRBV4-1 and TRBJ1-1; no definite D call. CDR3 length: 15 residues. The V end lost 2 bases, the J end lost 0 bases, and 10 bases lay between the germline ends. Looked up from germline, CDR1 is MGHRA and CDR2 is YSYEKL. As DNA, the CDR3 is TGCGCCAGCAGCCAAACCCTGACGGTGAACACTGAAGCTTTCCTT. This gives the protein CASSQTLTVNTEAFL.

This clone occurred a few times. Other nucleotide sequences from this sample produce the same CDR3. CDR3 DNA sequence: TGTGCCAGCAGCCTTGGGACCGCTAACTATGGCTACACCTTC. Residues: CASSLGTANYGYTF. V gene TRBV5-4 combines with J gene TRBJ1-2; TRBD1 is a possible D gene (5 bases). Between the trimmed V and J ends, which lost 4 bases and 0 bases, there was a span of 10 bases. This CDR3 is built from 14 residues. Looked up from germline, CDR1 is SGHNT and CDR2 is YYREEE (reference sequence). The entire variable domain, with the rest obtained from reference TRBV5-4 and TRBJ1-2, is as follows: ETGVTQSPTHLIKTRGQQVTLRCSSQSGHNTVSWYQQALGQGPQFIFQYYREEENGRGNFPPRFSGLQFPNYSSELNVNALELDDSALYLCASSLGTANYGYTFGSGTRLTVV.

J is TRBJ2-1 and V is TRBV6-4; TRBD2 is a possible D gene (5 bases). The CDR3 covers 15 residues. Per the germline V gene, CDR1 is MRHNA and CDR2 is SNTAGT. Trimming stripped 0 bases from V and 6 bases from J, with 12 bases between. In DNA form, the CDR3 reads TGTGCCAGCAGTGACTCGAAAGCTAGCAGCAATGAGCAGTTCTTC. Translating gives CASSDSKASSNEQFF.

The chain joins TRBV19 to TRBJ2-7; D unresolved. In germline, CDR1 is LNHDA, CDR2 SQIVND (reference sequence). V dropped 3 bases and J dropped 2 bases, with 14 bases sitting between them. This CDR3 is built from 15 residues. CDR3 sequence reads: CASSIYLNTPYEQYF. The CDR3 DNA reads TGTGCCAGTAGTATTTATCTTAATACTCCCTACGAGCAGTACTTC.

Many counts were recorded for this clone. The J gene is TRBJ2-1, the V gene TRBV6-1, with 7 bases that match TRBD2. Trimming removed 3 bases from V and 4 bases from J; junction bases left unmatched: 0. CDR1 and CDR2 from the germline V gene are MNHNS and SASEGT. This CDR3 has 13 residues. The CDR3: CASSEREYNEQFF. Written as DNA, the CDR3 is TGTGCCAGCAGTGAGCGGGAGTACAATGAGCAGTTCTTC.